This T cell receptor beta chain was observed in a study of blood T cell repertoires in COVID-19 (TCRdb year 2020). Study-level background: Samples covering the acute and convalescent phases of COVID-19 were provided by collaborators in the United States, Italy and Spain. The material from the prospective study consisted of cDNA or gDNA derived from T cells, B-cell-depleted T cells, or PBMCs. Deeply sampled blood TCRbeta repertoires from subjects exposed to, actively infected with, or recovered from COVID-19 were included in the dataset. The repertoires were made available in a free public database intended to serve as a resource for research on the immune response to SARS-CoV-2. Samples were obtained from the ongoing ImmuneRACE study (first 160 participants) and from 950 to 1,500 subjects provided by 6 global collaborators. Nearly every sample came with metadata listing a de-identified subject ID, COVID-19 status, age in years and sex. Where HLA class I and class II types were available, the types were taken from metadata supplied by the sample provider, not from assay-based typing.

Beyond this particular receptor, the publication reports: The amount of clinical and demographic metadata varied by source and participant and was provided uncurated.

The collaborating institutions used their own protocols to collect whole blood in K2EDTA tubes. For TCRbeta analysis, collaborator samples were shipped as frozen whole blood, as isolated PBMCs, or as DNA extracted from either sample type. TCRbeta CDR3 regions were amplified from genomic DNA by means of the immunoSEQ Assay, a bias-controlled multiplex PCR. On the authors' methods: Nucleated cell counts per sample were estimated from amplification of reference gene primers within the assay. To quantify the absolute abundance of each unique TCRbeta CDR3 rearrangement, sequence reads were collapsed and filtered. Productive Simpson clonality was computed per sample as the square root of Simpson's diversity index over productive rearrangements. What TCRdb holds here is the immuneACCESS table cut down to in-frame rearrangements. Part of the clones is not present; checked against another copy, under half of the missing clones reflect an unresolved V gene, and the others are unexplained. That table furnishes V, J and clone size, whereas the DNA furnished D and trimming. The sample table holds hundreds of thousands of clones, of which approximately 87% were seen once. Approximately 2.6% of the sample lies in the top ten.

V is cut back by 0 bases and J by 6 bases, with 3 bases in the junction unmatched. The CDR3 numbers 15 residues from cysteine through phenylalanine. Solely the CDR3 DNA is kept, with 45 bases framed from the first base. Reading the germline V gene gives CDR1 SGDLS and CDR2 YYNGEE. As to this clone: Its antigen is unknown. Qualities for individual bases were not recorded, and no much larger clone is one base off.

Sequenced: peripheral blood. The TCR sequence derives from a woman in her 70s with active or convalescent COVID-19. The sequence links TRBV9 to TRBJ2-1, with 10 bases aligning to TRBD2. In nucleotide form, the sequence is TGTGCCAGCAGCGTAGGGACTAGCGGACTCAATGAGCAGTTCTTC. It translates to CASSVGTSGLNEQFF.